A selection of T cell receptor beta chains follows, all from one sample in a study of T cell repertoires in cytomegalovirus infection. TCRdb used MiXCR to reprocess the reads, holding one entry per CDR3 protein. The sample yields 350,000 to 500,000 distinct CDR3 sequences, under 40% seen once. The sequenced material came from PBMCs. The receptors here all came from a human donor in good health (CMV status not recorded). Some clones in this sample may be carry-over from other donors' samples. CDR3s include the opening cysteine and the closing phenylalanine or tryptophan. The D gene is left open where the match is weak. A clone size is listed for some rows: how often the clone was seen (once, few, many), or a class if it is expanded.

few TRBJ2-7 NA TRBV4-3 CASSQDWGLEQYF TGCGCCAGCAGCCAAGATTGGGGGCTCGAGCAGTACTTC
NA TRBJ2-2 TRBD2 TRBV20-1 CSASLAGGRAGELFF TGCAGTGCTTCCCTAGCGGGGGGGCGCGCCGGGGAGCTGTTTTTT
few TRBJ2-1 TRBD2 TRBV3-1 CASSPAGGPRNEQFF TGTGCCAGCAGCCCAGCGGGGGGGCCGAGAAATGAGCAGTTCTTC
many TRBJ2-6 TRBD1 TRBV7-8 CASSSPAGTGNAGANVLTF TGTGCCAGCAGCTCCCCCGCCGGGACAGGGAACGCTGGGGCCAACGTCCTGACTTTC
few TRBJ2-3 TRBD1 TRBV29-1 CSVPLDRRDTDTQYF TGCAGCGTACCCTTGGACAGGCGTGACACAGATACGCAGTATTTT
many TRBJ2-7 TRBD1 TRBV7-2 CASSPGTGGRVFGYEQYF TGTGCCAGCAGCCCCGGGACAGGGGGCCGAGTGTTCGGTTACGAGCAGTACTTC
few TRBJ2-3 NA TRBV7-6 CASSPLDRSSTDTQYF TGTGCCAGCAGCCCACTCGACAGGAGCAGCACAGATACGCAGTATTTT
few TRBJ2-3 NA TRBV5-5 CASSAGHPPRPHDTQYF TGTGCCAGCAGCGCGGGACACCCCCCCCGGCCACACGATACGCAGTATTTT
NA TRBJ1-5 NA TRBV12-3/TRBV12-4 CVVSPVFGQPQHF TGTGTCGTCAGCCCGGTGTTCGGTCAGCCCCAGCATTTT
NA TRBJ2-1 TRBD1 TRBV6-8 CAISPQGARNNEQFF TGTGCCATCAGCCCACAGGGGGCTCGGAACAATGAGCAGTTCTTC
NA TRBJ2-7 NA TRBV7-8 CASSPTGNPYEQYF TGTGCCAGCAGCCCCACGGGGAACCCCTACGAGCAGTACTTC
once TRBJ2-5 TRBD2 TRBV6-1 CASSEVRLAGGFRGETQYF TGTGCCAGCAGTGAAGTTCGACTAGCGGGGGGATTCCGGGGAGAGACCCAGTACTTC
many TRBJ2-7 NA TRBV2 CASSPERGNEQYF TGTGCCAGCAGTCCCGAACGGGGTAACGAGCAGTACTTC
few TRBJ2-5 NA TRBV27 CASSTSGLGIETQYF TGTGCCAGCAGTACCTCTGGTCTTGGGATAGAGACCCAGTACTTC
NA TRBJ2-2 NA TRBV7-2 CASSLVWQGGTGELFF TGTGCCAGCAGCTTAGTATGGCAGGGGGGCACCGGGGAGCTGTTTTTT
NA TRBJ1-3 NA TRBV11-1 CASSFLGSENTIYF TGTGCCAGCAGCTTCCTTGGGTCGGAAAACACCATATATTTT
NA TRBJ2-1 NA TRBV5-1 CASSLSLFDEQFF TGCGCCAGCAGCCTGAGTCTTTTTGATGAGCAGTTCTTC
NA TRBJ1-1 TRBD1 TRBV6-2/TRBV6-3 CASSMRQGSSEAFF TGTGCCAGCAGTATGAGACAGGGTAGTTCTGAAGCTTTCTTT
NA TRBJ2-7 NA TRBV4-1 CASRRGLIPYEQYF TGCGCCAGCAGACGAGGACTAATACCCTACGAGCAGTACTTC
NA TRBJ1-5 NA TRBV19 CASSIGRRNNNQPQHF TGTGCCAGTAGTATCGGCCGGCGGAACAACAATCAGCCCCAGCATTTT
NA TRBJ1-6 NA TRBV20-1 CSARVTQANSPLHF TGCAGTGCTAGAGTGACACAGGCCAATTCACCCCTCCACTTT
once TRBJ2-3 TRBD1 TRBV29-1 CSVEWGQTDTQYF TGCAGCGTTGAATGGGGACAGACAGATACGCAGTATTTT
NA TRBJ1-6 NA TRBV6-1 CASSRYSSSSYNSPLHF TGTGCCAGCAGCCGGTACAGTTCGAGCTCCTATAATTCACCCCTCCACTTT
NA TRBJ2-1 NA TRBV11-2 CASSLRGVAFNEQFF TGTGCCAGCAGCTTACGCGGGGTAGCCTTCAATGAGCAGTTCTTC
few TRBJ1-5 NA TRBV6-1 CASRGDVSNQPQHF TGTGCCAGCAGGGGGGACGTGAGCAATCAGCCCCAGCATTTT
many TRBJ1-3 TRBD1 TRBV7-6 CASSHLGTGGSGNTIYF TGTGCCAGCAGCCATTTAGGGACAGGGGGATCCGGAAACACCATATATTTT
NA TRBJ2-5 TRBD1 TRBV18 CASSPRDRGRRETQYF TGTGCCAGCTCACCCCGGGACAGGGGGCGCCGGGAGACCCAGTACTTC
few TRBJ1-1 NA TRBV4-1 CASSHEDRRDTEAFF TGCGCCAGCAGCCATGAAGACAGAAGAGACACTGAAGCTTTCTTT
few TRBJ2-2 TRBD2 TRBV13 CASSVSGGNTGELFF TGTGCCAGCAGCGTGAGCGGGGGGAACACCGGGGAGCTGTTTTTT
few TRBJ2-5 NA TRBV4-1 CASSLRDSQAETQYF TGCGCCAGCAGCCTGCGGGACAGCCAGGCGGAGACCCAGTACTTC
NA TRBJ1-6 NA TRBV20-1 CSARELQGGVRSPLHF TGCAGTGCTAGAGAGCTACAGGGAGGCGTGCGGTCACCCCTCCACTTT
NA TRBJ2-7 NA TRBV11-1 CASSLAADEQTYEQYF TGTGCCAGCAGCTTAGCGGCGGACGAACAAACCTACGAGCAGTACTTC
many TRBJ2-7 NA TRBV7-8 CASSLPLREQYF TGTGCCAGCAGCTTACCTTTGCGGGAGCAGTACTTC
NA TRBJ2-5 NA TRBV2 CASTREPQETQYF TGTGCCAGCACGAGGGAACCTCAAGAGACCCAGTACTTC
NA TRBJ1-2 NA TRBV20-1 CSATPGGAGYTF TGCAGTGCTACCCCCGGGGGGGCAGGCTACACCTTC
NA TRBJ1-1 NA TRBV10-3 CAIRAEGEAFF TGTGCCATCAGGGCTGAAGGGGAAGCTTTCTTT
few TRBJ2-2 NA TRBV4-3 CASSQAYEGYDTGELFF TGCGCCAGCAGCCAAGCTTATGAGGGGTACGACACCGGGGAGCTGTTTTTT
many TRBJ1-1 TRBD1 TRBV7-6 CASSLGQTNTEAFF TGTGCCAGCAGCTTGGGACAGACGAACACTGAAGCTTTCTTT
NA TRBJ1-6 NA TRBV5-5 CASSLLVRVGKGSPLHF TGTGCCAGCAGCTTGCTGGTTCGGGTTGGTAAAGGTTCACCCCTCCACTTT
few TRBJ2-3 NA TRBV27 CASSWTGRDTQYF TGTGCCAGCAGTTGGACGGGGCGGGATACGCAGTATTTT
few TRBJ2-1 NA TRBV5-4 CASSPPNRGGAHNEQFF TGTGCCAGCAGCCCCCCCAATCGAGGGGGGGCACACAATGAGCAGTTCTTC
few TRBJ2-5 TRBD2 TRBV11-2 CASRPSSGGQETQYF TGTGCCAGCAGACCTTCTAGCGGGGGGCAAGAGACCCAGTACTTC
few TRBJ2-1 NA TRBV29-1 CSVELAGPYYNEQFF TGCAGCGTTGAACTCGCCGGCCCTTACTACAATGAGCAGTTCTTC
NA TRBJ2-3 NA TRBV6-1 CASSEYNSDTQYF TGTGCCAGCAGTGAATATAACTCAGATACGCAGTATTTT